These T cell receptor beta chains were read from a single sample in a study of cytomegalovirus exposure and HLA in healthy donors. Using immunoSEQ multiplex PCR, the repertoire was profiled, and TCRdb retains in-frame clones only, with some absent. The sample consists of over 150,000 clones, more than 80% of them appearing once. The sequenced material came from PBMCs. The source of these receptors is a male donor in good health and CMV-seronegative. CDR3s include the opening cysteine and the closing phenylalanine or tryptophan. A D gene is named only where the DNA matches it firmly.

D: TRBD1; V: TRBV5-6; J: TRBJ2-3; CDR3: CASSPETGASTDTQYF; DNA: TGTGCCAGCAGCCCGGAGACAGGGGCTAGCACAGATACGCAGTATTTT
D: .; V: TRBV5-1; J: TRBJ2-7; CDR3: CASSLAHRSDEQYF; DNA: TGCGCCAGCAGCTTGGCGCACAGGTCGGACGAGCAGTACTTC
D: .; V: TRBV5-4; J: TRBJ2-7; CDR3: CASSLVAGATYEQYF; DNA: TGTGCCAGCAGCTTGGTGGCAGGGGCAACCTACGAGCAGTACTTC
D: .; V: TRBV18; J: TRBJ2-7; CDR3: CASSPVAGAQREQYF; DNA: TGTGCCAGCTCACCAGTGGCGGGGGCGCAGCGCGAGCAGTACTTC
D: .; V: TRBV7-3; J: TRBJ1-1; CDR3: CASSSFGGQSTEAFF; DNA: TGTGCCAGCAGCAGTTTCGGAGGCCAGAGCACTGAAGCTTTCTTT
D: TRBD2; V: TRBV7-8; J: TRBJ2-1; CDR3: CASSARGLAGGPGHNEQFF; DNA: TGTGCCAGCAGCGCGAGGGGACTAGCGGGAGGGCCTGGCCACAATGAGCAGTTCTTC
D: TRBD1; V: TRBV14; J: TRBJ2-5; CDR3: CASRDRETETQYF; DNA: TGTGCCAGCCGGGACAGGGAAACTGAGACCCAGTACTTC
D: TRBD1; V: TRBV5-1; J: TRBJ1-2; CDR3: CASSLTGGDGYTF; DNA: TGCGCCAGCAGCTTGACAGGGGGAGATGGCTACACCTTC
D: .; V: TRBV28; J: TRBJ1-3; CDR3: CASSLPPDTTGNTIYF; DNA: TGTGCCAGCAGTTTACCACCGGACACTACGGGAAACACCATATATTTT
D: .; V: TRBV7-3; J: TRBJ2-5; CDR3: CASSLFRGGETQYF; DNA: TGTGCCAGCAGCTTATTCCGGGGAGGAGAGACCCAGTACTTC